The TCR beta chain under discussion was sequenced for a study of cytomegalovirus exposure and HLA in healthy donors. The junction had 9 bases not matched to a gene; V was cut back by 2 bases and J by 4 bases. Germline V CDR1 and CDR2: SQVTM, ANQGSEA. This CDR3 is built from 16 residues. The PCR contained 60 Vbeta and 13 Jbeta primers. Clones were sequenced by immunoSEQ multiplex PCR, and TCRdb holds only the in-frame ones, with some missing. The sample yields fewer than 150,000 clones, approximately 70% seen once. The J gene is TRBJ2-3, the V gene TRBV29-1; 10 positions agree with TRBD1. The material sequenced was PBMCs. The source of this sequence is a human donor in good health. For the CDR3, the DNA is TGCAGCGTTGAAAACGCCGGGACAGGGGTCCCAGATACGCAGTATTTT. It yields the protein CSVENAGTGVPDTQYF.